These T cell receptor beta chains were read from a single sample in a study of brain metastases from non-small cell lung cancer. Produced via immunoSEQ multiplex PCR; TCRdb's table is partial and in-frame only. The sample lists approximately 4,500 clones; roughly 80% were seen once. Sequenced input: primary lung tumor tissue. The origin of the receptors is a donor at least 40 years old with non-small cell lung cancer. The CDR3 runs from the conserved cysteine through the conserved F or W. The D gene is left open where the match is weak. Expanded clones are given a class, and other clones once, few, many or no size at all.

d_call clone_size cdr3_length j_call v_call cdr3_nt cdr3_aa
. . 16 TRBJ1-6 TRBV5-8 TGTGCCAGCAGCTCCCTAGGAAGCTCCTATAATTCACCCCTCCACTTT CASSSLGSSYNSPLHF
. . 14 TRBJ1-2 TRBV19 TGTGCCAGTACCGTTCGACAGGTAGCTTATGGCTACACCTTC CASTVRQVAYGYTF
. . 15 TRBJ1-1 TRBV6-4 TGTGCCAGCAAGTTTGAGTCCGGGTGGGACACTGAAGCTTTCTTT CASKFESGWDTEAFF
. once 15 TRBJ2-5 TRBV6-5 TGTGCCAGCAGTTACTCGTGGAGGGTTCAAGAGACCCAGTACTTC CASSYSWRVQETQYF
. . 15 TRBJ1-6 TRBV4-3 TGCGCCAGCAGCCAAGACCAGACAGGAGGATCACCCCTCCACTTT CASSQDQTGGSPLHF
. . 13 TRBJ2-1 TRBV6-5 TGTGCCACCGGGGGAGTATTGAACAATGAGCAGTTCTTC CATGGVLNNEQFF
. . 13 TRBJ2-3 TRBV6-5 TGTGCCAGCAGTAGAGACAGGCAAGATACGCAGTATTTT CASSRDRQDTQYF
. . 14 TRBJ1-5 TRBV28 TGTGCCAGCAGTTTGACAGACTTCAATCAGCCCCAGCATTTT CASSLTDFNQPQHF
. . 12 TRBJ1-1 TRBV24-1 TGTGCCACCAGTGAGACAGGCAAGTCAGCTTTCTTT CATSETGKSAFF
TRBD1 . 16 TRBJ1-2 TRBV4-1 TGCGCCAGCAGCCAAGATGGGACAGGACCCACCTATGGCTACACCTTC CASSQDGTGPTYGYTF
. . 15 TRBJ1-2 TRBV4-3 TGCGCCAGCAGCCCTTCCAGAGGCATAAACTATGGCTACACCTTC CASSPSRGINYGYTF
TRBD1 . 15 TRBJ2-5 TRBV2 TGTGCCAGCAGTGCCAGTGGGGCAGGGGGAGAGACCCAGTACTTC CASSASGAGGETQYF
TRBD2 . 13 TRBJ2-5 TRBV29-1 TGCAGCGCTAGCGGATTAGAGGAAGAGACCCAGTACTTC CSASGLEEETQYF
. . 15 TRBJ1-4 TRBV6-5 TGTGCCAGCAGTTACTCGAAGGAGGGGGTAGAAAAACTGTTTTTT CASSYSKEGVEKLFF
. . 15 TRBJ1-2 TRBV7-2 TGTGCCAGCAGCTTAGTGAGCTCAGGAATCTATGGCTACACCTTC CASSLVSSGIYGYTF
. . 11 TRBJ2-5 TRBV5-8 TGTGCCAGCAGCTTGGAAGAGACCCAGTACTTC CASSLEETQYF
. once 13 TRBJ1-3 TRBV19 TGTGCCAGTAGTAAAGGCTCTGGAAACACCATATATTTT CASSKGSGNTIYF
. once 17 TRBJ2-2 TRBV7-2 TGTGCCAGCAGCTCATTTAGGCCCAGACAGGACACCGGGGAGCTGTTTTTT CASSSFRPRQDTGELFF
TRBD1 . 17 TRBJ1-1 TRBV27 TGTGCCAGCAGTTCCCAGGCTGCCGGACAGGCCTACGCTGAAGCTTTCTTT CASSSQAAGQAYAEAFF
. . 11 TRBJ2-1 TRBV30 TGTGCCTGGAGTGTCCGCGATGAGCAGTTCTTC CAWSVRDEQFF
TRBD1 . 16 TRBJ2-2 TRBV7-3 TGTGCCAGCAGCCTAGTACAGGGGAAGAACACCGGGGAGCTGTTTTTT CASSLVQGKNTGELFF
TRBD1 . 15 TRBJ2-4 TRBV30 TGTGCCTGGAGAGGGGACAGTTTAGCCAAAAACATTCAGTACTTC CAWRGDSLAKNIQYF
. . 12 TRBJ1-2 TRBV2 TGTGCCAGCAGTGTGGAGAACTATGGCTACACCTTC CASSVENYGYTF
TRBD1 . 13 TRBJ1-6 TRBV6-4 TGTGCCAGCCCGACGGGGACAGGTTCACCCCTCCACTTT CASPTGTGSPLHF
. . 16 TRBJ2-3 TRBV4-1 TGCGCCAGCAGCCAAGAACGACCGGGGGAGGTAGATACGCAGTATTTT CASSQERPGEVDTQYF
TRBD1 . 13 TRBJ2-3 TRBV19 TGTGCCAGTAAGGTGACAGGGGGGGATACGCAGTATTTT CASKVTGGDTQYF
. . 15 TRBJ1-4 TRBV30 TGTGCCTGGGGGGTACATCAAGCAACTAATGAAAAACTGTTTTTT CAWGVHQATNEKLFF
. . 13 TRBJ1-1 TRBV3-1/TRBV3-2 TGTGCCAGCAGCCGAGCGGTGGGGACTGAAGCTTTCTTT CASSRAVGTEAFF
TRBD2 . 16 TRBJ2-3 TRBV9 TGTGCCAGCAGCGTAGGAACTAGCGGGAGCACAGATACGCAGTATTTT CASSVGTSGSTDTQYF
. . 13 TRBJ2-1 TRBV19 TGTGCCAGCCGGATTCGGGGGCGCGATGAGCAGTTCTTC CASRIRGRDEQFF
. few 15 TRBJ1-1 TRBV7-2 TGTGCCAGCAGAAACGTCCTTGGCCAGGGAGGTGAAGCTTTCTTT CASRNVLGQGGEAFF
. . 14 TRBJ1-6 TRBV5-6 TGTGCCAGCAGCTTTTTTGGGTATAATTCACCCCTCCACTTT CASSFFGYNSPLHF
. once 14 TRBJ1-1 TRBV7-2 TGTGCCAGCAGCTTAGTTTCGGGTAACACTGAAGCTTTCTTT CASSLVSGNTEAFF
TRBD1 . 15 TRBJ1-2 TRBV10-3 TGTGCCATCAGTGTTTCCACAGGGGGCGCCTATGGCTACACCTTC CAISVSTGGAYGYTF
. . 15 TRBJ1-5 TRBV4-3 TGCGCCAGCAGCCAAGGAACCGATAGCAATCAGCCCCAGCATTTT CASSQGTDSNQPQHF
TRBD1 . 18 TRBJ2-6 TRBV7-2 TGTGCCAGCAGCTTCCAGACAGGGGTAGGCTCTGGGGCCAACGTCCTGACTTTC CASSFQTGVGSGANVLTF
. . 14 TRBJ2-3 TRBV28 TGTGCCAGCATGGTGGGGGGGCCCGCAGATACGCAGTATTTT CASMVGGPADTQYF
. few 14 TRBJ1-4 TRBV2 TGTGCCAGCACTGGGGGCAGTCGGTATGAAAAACTGTTTTTT CASTGGSRYEKLFF
. . 17 TRBJ1-5 TRBV3-1/TRBV3-2 TGTGCCAGCAGCCAAGATGAGTGGTTTTCGGGCAATCAGCCCCAGCATTTT CASSQDEWFSGNQPQHF
. . 14 TRBJ2-5 TRBV4-3 TGCGCCAGCAGCCAAGAGGGTAGTACGGAGACCCAGTACTTC CASSQEGSTETQYF
TRBD1 few 14 TRBJ1-5 TRBV15 TGTGCCACCAGCGCCTACAGGGGCGGTCAGCCCCAGCATTTT CATSAYRGGQPQHF
. . 14 TRBJ1-3 TRBV6-1 TGTGCCAGCAGTGTAGTCCGAACTGGAAACACCATATATTTT CASSVVRTGNTIYF
TRBD1 . 15 TRBJ1-2 TRBV6-1 TGTGCCAGCAGTGAATTCAACAGGGGGCTGGAGGGCTACACCTTC CASSEFNRGLEGYTF
. . 15 TRBJ1-6 TRBV24-1 TGTGCCACCAGTAATTTTAACAGCCTTAATTCACCCCTCCACTTT CATSNFNSLNSPLHF
. . 19 TRBJ1-2 TRBV21-1 TGTGCCAGAGGGGGTCACGACAGGGGGCGTGTATCTCTCCACTATGGCTACACCTTC CARGGHDRGRVSLHYGYTF
. . 13 TRBJ1-5 TRBV5-5 TGTGCCAGCAGCCGAGATAGCAATCAGCCCCAGCATTTT CASSRDSNQPQHF
. . 14 TRBJ1-4 TRBV6-2/TRBV6-3 TGTGCCAGTAGCCCCCGAGGGGGGCGAGAAAAACTGTTTTTT CASSPRGGREKLFF
. . 14 TRBJ1-1 TRBV3-1/TRBV3-2 TGTGCCAGCAGAAGACTTACAGGGCACACTGAAGCTTTCTTT CASRRLTGHTEAFF
TRBD1 . 15 TRBJ2-3 TRBV2 TGTGCCAGCAGTTGGACAGGGACGAGAGCAGATACGCAGTATTTT CASSWTGTRADTQYF
. . 14 TRBJ2-1 TRBV6-6 TGTGCCACCCGTAGCCTTGGGGATTCAGGTGAGCAGTTCTTC CATRSLGDSGEQFF
TRBD2 . 13 TRBJ2-1 TRBV7-2 TGTGCCAGCAGCCTTACTAGCGCCCATGAGCAGTTCTTC CASSLTSAHEQFF
. . 15 TRBJ1-5 TRBV4-1 TGCGCCAGCAGCCCAGCGGACGGAAACAATCAGCCCCAGCATTTT CASSPADGNNQPQHF